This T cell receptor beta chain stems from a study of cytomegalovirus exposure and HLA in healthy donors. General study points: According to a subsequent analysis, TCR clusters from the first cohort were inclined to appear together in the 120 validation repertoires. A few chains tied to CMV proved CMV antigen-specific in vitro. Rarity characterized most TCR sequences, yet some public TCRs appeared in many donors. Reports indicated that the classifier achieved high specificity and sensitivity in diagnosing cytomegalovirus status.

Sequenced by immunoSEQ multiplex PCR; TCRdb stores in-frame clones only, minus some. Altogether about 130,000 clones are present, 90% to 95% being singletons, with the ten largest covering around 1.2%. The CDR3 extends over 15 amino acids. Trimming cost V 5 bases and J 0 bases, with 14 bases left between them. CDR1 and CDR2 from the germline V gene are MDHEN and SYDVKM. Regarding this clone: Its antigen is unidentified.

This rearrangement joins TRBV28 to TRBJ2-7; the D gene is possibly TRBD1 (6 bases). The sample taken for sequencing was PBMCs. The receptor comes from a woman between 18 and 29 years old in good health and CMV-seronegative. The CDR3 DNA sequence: TGTGCCAGCAGTGCGCGACAGGATTCCTCCTACGAGCAGTACTTC. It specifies CASSARQDSSYEQYF.